This T cell receptor beta chain was sequenced during a study of a mutant IDH1 vaccine in newly diagnosed glioma. Study as a whole: The study gave patients eight vaccinations in weeks 1, 3, 5, 7, 11, 15, 19, 23. Patients got radiotherapy, temozolomide, or both beforehand, and most got both.

The CDR3 consists of 14 residues. CDR1 is SGHTA, CDR2 FQGNSA, per germline. Unmatched junction bases numbered 10, after V lost 5 bases and J lost 6 bases. General study points: Any relationship between pseudoprogression and changes in top peripheral T cell clonotypes seemed absent.

Time point specified: week 5, during vaccination. Alongside topical imiquimod, each dose of vaccine comprised 300 ug of mutant IDH1 20-mer peptide. On this clone itself: Its cognate antigen is unknown.

Here immunoSEQ multiplex PCR was the method, and the copy in TCRdb shows in-frame clones only, minus some. The data contain about 27,000 clones, under 85% of them singletons. The sequence came from a man aged 35-49 years with glioma. Some clones in this sample may be carry-over from other donors' samples. This chain uses TRBV7-2 with TRBJ2-7; the match to TRBD1 covers 7 bases. The sequenced sample was PBMCs, obtained from a glioma patient whose treatment included an IDH1 peptide vaccine. The DNA for the CDR3 is TGTGCCAGCAGCAAAGACAGGGCCCTCCGCGAGCAGTACTTC. Translated, it gives CASSKDRALREQYF. The full variable domain, with the rest looked up from reference TRBV7-2 and TRBJ2-7, is GAGVSQSPSNKVTEKGKDVELRCDPISGHTALYWYRQSLGQGLEFLIYFQGNSAPDKSGLPSDRFSAERTGGSVSTLTIQRTQQEDSAVYLCASSKDRALREQYFGPGTRLTVT.